The rows below give T cell receptor beta chains drawn from one sample of a study of cytomegalovirus exposure and HLA in healthy donors. Libraries were prepared by immunoSEQ multiplex PCR; TCRdb keeps only in-frame clonotypes and omits some of them. The sample has more than 150,000 clones; approximately 73% are singletons. Sequencing was carried out using PBMCs. These receptors all stem from a woman between 25 and 40 years old in good health and CMV-seropositive. CDR3s leave out the opening cysteine and the closing phenylalanine or tryptophan. The order of the fields is V gene, CDR3 length, CDR3 protein.

TRBV5-1,13,ASRWTSGRTGELF
TRBV9,18,ASSDPSGLAAASSYNEQF
TRBV6-6,12,ASSLIGENTEAF
TRBV9,14,ASSVSSGGAGNEQF
TRBV29-1,15,SVEDGGSPMTNYGYT
TRBV28,13,ASSSGGADYNEQF
TRBV5-1,11,ASKQGPQETQY
TRBV7-9,14,ASSLEERSRRGGYT
TRBV23-1,14,ASSQTRTEGNYGYT
TRBV7-8,10,ASSHTGGEQY
TRBV6-1,12,ASSEPQGLGGYT
TRBV6-1,10,ASSLTVYEQY
TRBV5-4,13,ASSLARQGEGKLF
TRBV30,13,AWSTRDWQKGGYT
TRBV12-5,12,ASGRRQINQPQH
TRBV9,14,ARPNGPFPGANVLT
TRBV4-1,15,ASSHGFDRGFENIQY
TRBV4-3,12,ASSRTLAGNTIY
TRBV28,10,ASSWGGEKLF
TRBV6-6,13,ASSSRVPLTDTQY
TRBV5-1,14,ASSLGQGGRTGELF
TRBV18,12,ASSPGQGATEAF
TRBV4-1,11,ASSPQGAEKLF